What follows describes a single T cell receptor (beta chain). This entry is derived from a study of OX40 agonist ivuxolimab in advanced cancers. Generated by immunoSEQ multiplex PCR, the TCRdb table keeps only in-frame clones and is missing some. The profile shows roughly 61,000 clones, approximately 88% of them singletons. CDR1 and CDR2 from the germline V gene are GTSNPN and SVGIG (reference sequence). This CDR3 is 16 amino acids long. Trimming removed 2 bases from V and 2 bases from J; junction bases left unmatched: 8. The genes are TRBV30 and TRBJ2-3; 9 bases align to TRBD2. The receptor was isolated from an adult with an advanced solid tumor such as melanoma, head and neck, liver or kidney cancer. This material consisted of CD4+ or CD8+ T cells sorted from blood, taken in a trial of the OX40 agonist ivuxolimab. The CDR3 coding sequence is TGTGCCTGGAGTACAGGAGCTAGCGGGAACACAGATACGCAGTATTTT. It yields the protein CAWSTGASGNTDTQYF.